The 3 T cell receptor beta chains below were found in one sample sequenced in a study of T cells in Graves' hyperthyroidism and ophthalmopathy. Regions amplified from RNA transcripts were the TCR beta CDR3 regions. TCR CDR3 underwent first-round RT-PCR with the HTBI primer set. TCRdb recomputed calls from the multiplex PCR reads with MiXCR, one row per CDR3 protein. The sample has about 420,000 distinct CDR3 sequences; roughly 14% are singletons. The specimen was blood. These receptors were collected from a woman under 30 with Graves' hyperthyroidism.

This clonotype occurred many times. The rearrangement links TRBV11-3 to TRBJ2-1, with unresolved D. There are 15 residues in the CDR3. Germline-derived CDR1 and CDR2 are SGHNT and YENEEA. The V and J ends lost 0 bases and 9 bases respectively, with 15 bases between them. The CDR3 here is CASSLDLTGLGEQFF. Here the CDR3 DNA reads TGTGCCAGCAGCTTAGATCTGACCGGTCTCGGTGAGCAGTTCTTC.

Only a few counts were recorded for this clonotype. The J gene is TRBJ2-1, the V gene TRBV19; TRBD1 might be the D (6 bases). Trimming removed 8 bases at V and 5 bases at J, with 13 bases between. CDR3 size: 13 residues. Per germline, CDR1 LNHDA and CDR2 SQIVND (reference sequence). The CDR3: CASRGAGDNEQFF. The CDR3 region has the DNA TGTGCCAGTCGAGGGGCAGGGGACAATGAGCAGTTCTTC.

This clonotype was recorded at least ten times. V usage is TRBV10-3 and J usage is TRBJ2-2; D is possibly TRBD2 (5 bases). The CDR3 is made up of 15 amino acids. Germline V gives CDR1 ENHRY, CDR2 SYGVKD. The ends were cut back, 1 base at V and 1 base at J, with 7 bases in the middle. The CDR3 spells CAISELDLNTGELFF. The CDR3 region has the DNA TGTGCCATCAGTGAGTTGGACTTGAACACCGGGGAGCTGTTTTTT.